The 13 T cell receptor beta chains given below trace back to one sample, sequenced in a study of beta chain features in type 1 diabetes. Study-wide points: Shortening of TCRB CDR3s, moderate but significant, appeared in all four CD4+ subsets of Type 1 diabetes patients.

These receptors' targets are unknown. Reverse transcribing all isolated RNA meant expressed TCRB transcripts were sequenced. Libraries were prepared by immunoSEQ multiplex PCR; TCRdb keeps only in-frame clonotypes and omits some of them. Among about 150,000 clones listed, over 9% were seen once. Sequences were obtained from central memory CD4+ T cells from blood. The receptors come from a young man with type 1 diabetes.

Ten or more counts support this clone. The rearrangement links TRBV29-1 to TRBJ1-3; the D is unclear. V was cut by 1 base and J by 0 bases, with 13 bases left in between. CDR1 SQVTM and CDR2 ANQGSEA come from the germline V gene. The CDR3 is made up of 16 amino acids. The DNA for the CDR3 is TGCAGCGTTGAAGTCGCCCTCAGTGGCTCTGGAAACACCATATATTTT. Its protein product is CSVEVALSGSGNTIYF.

This clone has only a few counts. The chain is built from TRBV7-8 and TRBJ2-1; tentatively, D is TRBD1 (5 bases). Between the trimmed V and J ends, which lost 5 bases and 0 bases, there was a span of 11 bases. CDR3 length equals 15 residues. Germline CDR1 is SGHVS and CDR2 is FQNEAQ. The CDR3 region is CASSPDQGSYNEQFF. CDR3 DNA: TGTGCCAGCAGCCCCGATCAGGGCTCCTACAATGAGCAGTTCTTC.

This clone has a handful of counts. This chain joins TRBV4-2 and TRBJ2-3, with TRBD1 matching 11 bases. The CDR3 extends over 19 amino acids. The J segment lost 2 bases and the V segment lost 0 bases, leaving 10 bases of the junction unmatched. Germline V gene lookup returns CDR1 LGHNA and CDR2 YNFKEQ. CDR3 bases: TGTGCCAGCAGCCAAGATAGGACAGGGGGCGCCGGATTCACAGATACGCAGTATTTT. It is translated as CASSQDRTGGAGFTDTQYF.

The rearrangement links TRBV9 to TRBJ1-3, with D possibly being TRBD1 (6 bases). CDR3 length: 15 amino acids. The germline V and J ends were trimmed by 3 bases and 0 bases, with 10 bases remaining between them. Germline CDR1 SGDLS, CDR2 YYNGEE. The DNA for the CDR3 is TGTGCCAGCAGCGCCACAGGGTACTCTGGAAACACCATATATTTT. Translated: CASSATGYSGNTIYF.

The sample holds a few counts of this clone. This chain links TRBV7-2 with TRBJ2-2, with a tentative D call TRBD1 (6 bases). The CDR3 covers 15 residues. The germline CDR1 and CDR2 sequences are SGHTA and FQGNSA. V lost 2 bases to trimming and J lost 6 bases, with 13 bases between them. CDR3 in DNA: TGTGCCAGCAGCTTAATCAGGGGTCGGGCCGGGGAGCTGTTTTTT. It translates to CASSLIRGRAGELFF.

This clone was seen only a few times. The CDR3 DNA reads TGTGCCAGCAGTTTGTCCTCGGCCCGACTCCCCACAGATACGCAGTATTTT. Its translation is CASSLSSARLPTDTQYF. The chain joins TRBV28 to TRBJ2-3; D remains ambiguous. Germline V gene data show CDR1 as MDHEN and CDR2 as SYDVKM. V was shortened by 3 bases and J by 2 bases, with 18 bases between the two germline ends. The CDR3 has 17 residues.

This clone was counted many times. The genes are TRBV18 and TRBJ2-3, with 11 bases aligning to TRBD2. CDR1 is KGHSH and CDR2 is LQKENI in the germline V gene. The CDR3 consists of 18 residues. With V trimmed by 3 bases and J by 0 bases, 8 bases remained unmatched. In DNA, the CDR3 is TGTGCCAGCTCACCGTCATCATTAGCGGGAGGGAGCACAGATACGCAGTATTTT. Its protein product is CASSPSSLAGGSTDTQYF.

This clone was detected only a few times. The V and J genes are TRBV7-8 and TRBJ2-1; 13 bases align to TRBD2. The germline gives CDR1 SGHVS, CDR2 FQNEAQ. This CDR3 has 15 amino acids. After removal of 3 bases from V and 8 bases from J, the junction contained 4 bases not matched to a gene. Here the CDR3 DNA reads TGTGCCAGCAGCTTGGGACTAGCGGGACGGTATGAGCAGTTCTTC. Protein sequence: CASSLGLAGRYEQFF.

The genes are TRBV5-1 and TRBJ2-2, with a weak D call TRBD1 (5 bases). V lost 4 bases and J 8 bases, leaving 12 bases between the germline ends. Germline V lookup: CDR1 SGHRS, CDR2 YFSETQ. The CDR3 sequence is 13 residues long. The CDR3 is CASSPTVYGELFF. The CDR3 nucleotides are TGCGCCAGCAGCCCGACAGTCTATGGGGAGCTGTTTTTT.

This clone was counted ten times or more. The chain couples TRBV7-3 to TRBJ2-1, with D tentatively TRBD1 (6 bases). This CDR3 is 15 amino acids long. CDR1 is SGHTA and CDR2 is FQGTGA in the germline V gene. Trimming removed 5 bases at V and 4 bases at J, with 15 bases between. In nucleotides, the CDR3 is TGTGCCAGCAGCCCACAGGGTCGCGAATACAATGAGCAGTTCTTC. Translated, it gives CASSPQGREYNEQFF.

This clone was recorded a few times. The CDR3 loop is CSVFYNEQFF. The CDR3 DNA reads as TGCAGTGTCTTTTACAATGAGCAGTTCTTC. The chain couples TRBV20-1 to TRBJ2-1; D is unclear. The V and J ends lost 7 bases and 4 bases respectively, with 5 bases between them. Germline lookup yields CDR1 DFQATT and CDR2 SNEGSKA (reference sequence). The CDR3 has 10 residues.

V is TRBV7-3 and J is TRBJ2-2; D not certain. This CDR3 comprises 14 residues. The V gene lost 5 bases and the J gene lost 7 bases, with 14 bases spanning the gap. Germline CDR1 reads SGHTA; CDR2 reads FQGTGA. The CDR3 is CASSEAAVGGELFF. For the CDR3, the DNA is TGTGCCAGCAGCGAGGCAGCAGTTGGCGGGGAGCTGTTTTTT.

The chain joins TRBV7-2 to TRBJ2-7; D may be TRBD1 (5 bases). The CDR3 consists of 14 residues. V lost 5 bases and J lost 2, with 13 bases in between. Per germline, CDR1 SGHTA and CDR2 FQGNSA. CDR3: CASSIQGTTYEQYF. Here the CDR3 DNA reads TGTGCCAGCAGCATCCAGGGAACCACCTACGAGCAGTACTTC.